The clone carrying this T cell receptor beta chain has just one count. These data originate in a study of blood T cell repertoires in COVID-19. The wider study: T cells, B-cell-depleted T cells, or PBMCs supplied cDNA or gDNA.

Study processing details: Estimation of nucleated cell counts relied on the amplification of reference gene primers. This table comes from immunoSEQ multiplex PCR, and its TCRdb copy is limited to in-frame clones, with some not included. V, J and clone size were drawn from that table, and D and trimming were deduced from the DNA. This table has 200,000 or so clones, roughly 86% appearing once. CDR3 length equals 16 residues. Germline trimming cut 4 bases from V and 3 bases from J; bases unmatched to any gene: 7. Germline V gene data show CDR1 as SGHRS and CDR2 as YFSETQ. This clonotype was obtained from a woman aged 70-85 years with active or convalescent COVID-19. The sequencing input was peripheral blood. The chain employs TRBV5-1 and TRBJ2-7, with 13 bases identical to TRBD2. The DNA of the CDR3 is TGCGCCAGCAGCGAGAGGGGACTAGCGGGGAACTACGAGCAGTACTTC. Protein: CASSERGLAGNYEQYF.